This paragraph reports one T cell receptor (beta chain). CDR3 length: 13 amino acids. Deletions cut 8 bases from V and 1 base from J, with 13 bases between. Germline CDR1 is GTSNPN and CDR2 is SVGIG (reference sequence). The source of the sample is a study of Ad26.COV2.S vaccination and SARS-CoV-2 variants. Across the study: The donor was enrolled in the Ad26.COV2.S arm of the COV1001 trial. Donor got 5x10^10 or 1x10^11 viral particles of Ad26.COV2.S.

The repertoire was sequenced with immunoSEQ multiplex PCR; TCRdb's copy has only in-frame clones and lacks some. The table lists about 680,000 clones, approximately 88% of them singletons. This sample's treatment: about 20 received Ad26.COV2.S at low or high dose, single or two shots; roughly five received placebo; per-sample allocation not given. Each sample was drawn 63 days after the first injection (of vaccine or placebo). An 18-55-year-old adult in Boston served as donor. Wuhan-strain spike was delivered by a replication-incompetent Ad26 vector. The chain recombines TRBV30 with TRBJ2-3; a weak D match, TRBD1 (6 bases). The clonotype originates from a person aged 18-60 years who received the Ad26.COV2.S COVID-19 vaccine or a placebo. Specimen: peripheral blood, collected in a trial of Ad26.COV2.S vaccine versus placebo. CDR3 coding DNA: TGTGCCCTAGGACAGCCTCGCACAGATACGCAGTATTTT. Protein product: CALGQPRTDTQYF.